Listed below are T cell receptor beta chains from one sample, sequenced in a study of T cell repertoires in cytomegalovirus infection. TCRdb passed the reads through MiXCR, listing each CDR3 protein once. The table has some 800,000 distinct CDR3 sequences, roughly 29% seen once; the top ten hold around 13%. These receptors have no identified antigens. Specimen: cultured CD8+ T cells from PBMCs, collected from culture after CMV antigen stimulation. The receptors derive from a human donor in good health (CMV status not recorded). Some clones in this sample may be carry-over from other donors' samples. Both conserved end residues are part of each CDR3. Fields, in order: V gene, J gene, D gene, clone size, CDR3 protein, CDR3 DNA. The D gene is left open where the match is weak. Some rows mark clone size as missing; the rest say once, few, many or name a class of expanded clone.

>TRBV5-8|TRBJ2-1|TRBD1|NA
CASSFYVGTGVYNEQFF
TGTGCCAGCAGCTTTTATGTCGGGACAGGGGTCTACAATGAGCAGTTCTTC
>TRBV4-3|TRBJ2-5|TRBD2|few
CASSQDTRGGSETQYF
TGCGCCAGCAGCCAAGATACGCGGGGGGGCTCAGAGACCCAGTACTTC
>TRBV2|TRBJ1-2|TRBD1|NA
CASSPGTGTYTF
TGTGCCAGCAGCCCCGGGACAGGAACCTACACCTTC
>TRBV7-8|TRBJ1-2|NA|NA
CASSLALGPFYGYTF
TGTGCCAGCAGCTTAGCGCTGGGGCCTTTCTATGGCTACACCTTC
>TRBV4-1|TRBJ1-5|NA|NA
CASSQDMNIGRGINQPQHF
TGCGCCAGCAGCCAAGATATGAACATCGGTCGGGGGATCAATCAGCCCCAGCATTTT
>TRBV7-8|TRBJ1-5|NA|many
CASSPRAQSNQPQHF
TGTGCCAGCAGCCCCCGGGCCCAGAGCAATCAGCCCCAGCATTTT
>TRBV24-1|TRBJ1-3|NA|NA
CATSDLSSPGGNTIYF
TGTGCCACCAGTGATTTGTCTAGTCCCGGAGGAAACACCATATATTTT
>TRBV19|TRBJ2-1|NA|NA
CASSITGWIEQFF
TGTGCCAGTAGTATAACAGGGTGGATTGAGCAGTTCTTC
>TRBV6-5|TRBJ2-7|NA|few
CASSHGPHSTYEQYF
TGTGCCAGCAGCCACGGACCGCATTCCACCTACGAGCAGTACTTC
>TRBV18|TRBJ1-1|NA|NA
CASSPTWGLGTEAFF
TGTGCCAGCTCTCCGACTTGGGGCTTAGGCACTGAAGCTTTCTTT
>TRBV6-1|TRBJ1-5|NA|few
CASSLLYSNQPQHF
TGTGCCAGCAGCCTCCTTTATAGCAATCAGCCCCAGCATTTT
>TRBV5-6|TRBJ2-2|NA|NA
CASSPGETELFF
TGTGCCAGCAGCCCAGGAGAGACTGAGCTGTTTTTT
>TRBV7-9|TRBJ1-1|NA|few
CASSPGFLAEAFF
TGTGCCAGCAGCCCCGGGTTCCTCGCTGAAGCTTTCTTT
>TRBV7-2|TRBJ1-1|NA|NA
CASTYSVMNTEAFF
TGTGCCAGCACCTATTCCGTCATGAACACTGAAGCTTTCTTT
>TRBV4-1|TRBJ2-5|NA|NA
CASSRIVQETQYF
TGCGCCAGCAGCCGCATTGTACAAGAGACCCAGTACTTC
>TRBV2|TRBJ2-5|TRBD2|NA
CASSDGLAGGETQYF
TGTGCCAGCAGTGATGGGCTAGCGGGGGGAGAGACCCAGTACTTC
>TRBV27|TRBJ1-5|NA|NA
CASSDDGSNQPQHF
TGTGCCAGCAGTGACGACGGTAGCAATCAGCCCCAGCATTTT
>TRBV5-5|TRBJ1-1|NA|NA
CASMGRGDTEAFF
TGTGCCAGCATGGGGCGGGGGGACACTGAAGCTTTCTTT
>TRBV7-6|TRBJ1-6|TRBD1|many
CASSIAGTGDYNSPLHF
TGTGCCAGCAGCATTGCCGGGACAGGGGACTATAATTCACCCCTCCACTTT